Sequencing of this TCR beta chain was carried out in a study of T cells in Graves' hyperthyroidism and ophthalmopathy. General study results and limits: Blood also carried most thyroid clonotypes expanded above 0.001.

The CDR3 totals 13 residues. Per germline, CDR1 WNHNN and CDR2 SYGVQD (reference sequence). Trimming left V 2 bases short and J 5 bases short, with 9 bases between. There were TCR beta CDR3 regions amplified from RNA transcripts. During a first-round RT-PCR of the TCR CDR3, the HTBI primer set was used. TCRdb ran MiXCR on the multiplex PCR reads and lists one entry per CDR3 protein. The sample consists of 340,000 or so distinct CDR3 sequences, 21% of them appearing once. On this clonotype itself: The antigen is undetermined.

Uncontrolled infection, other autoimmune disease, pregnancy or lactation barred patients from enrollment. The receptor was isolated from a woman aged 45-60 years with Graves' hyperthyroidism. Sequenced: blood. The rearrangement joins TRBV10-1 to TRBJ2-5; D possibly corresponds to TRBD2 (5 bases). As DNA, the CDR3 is TGCGCCAGCAGTGAGGAGGGTTTCGAGACCCAGTACTTC. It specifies CASSEEGFETQYF.